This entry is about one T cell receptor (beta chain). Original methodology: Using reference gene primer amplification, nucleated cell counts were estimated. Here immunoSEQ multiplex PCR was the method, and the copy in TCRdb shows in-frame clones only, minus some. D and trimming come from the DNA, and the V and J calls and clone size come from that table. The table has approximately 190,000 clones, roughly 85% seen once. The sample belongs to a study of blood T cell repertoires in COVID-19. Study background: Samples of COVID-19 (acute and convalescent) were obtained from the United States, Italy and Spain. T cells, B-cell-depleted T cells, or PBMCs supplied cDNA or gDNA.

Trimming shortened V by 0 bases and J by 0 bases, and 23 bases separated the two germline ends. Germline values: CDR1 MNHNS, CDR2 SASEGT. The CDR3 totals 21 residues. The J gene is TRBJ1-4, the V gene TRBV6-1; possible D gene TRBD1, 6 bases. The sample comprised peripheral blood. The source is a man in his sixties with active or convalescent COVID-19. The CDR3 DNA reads TGTGCCAGCAGTGAAGCTTTTCGGGAGGGTAGGGACATCCCAACTAATGAAAAACTGTTTTTT. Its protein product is CASSEAFREGRDIPTNEKLFF.